This T cell receptor beta chain is from a study of blood T cell repertoires in COVID-19. Study summary: The origin of the acute and convalescent COVID-19 samples was the United States, Italy and Spain.

Some clones are missing from TCRdb's copy, which holds only in-frame ones; the method was immunoSEQ multiplex PCR. This table has roughly 62,000 clones, roughly 83% appearing once. The CDR3 runs 14 residues. Germline CDR1 is LNHDA and CDR2 is SQIVND (reference sequence). V was shortened by 5 bases and J by 8 bases, with 13 bases between the two germline ends. Input material: peripheral blood. This TCR was recovered from a man aged 25-45 years with COVID-19, enrolled during active disease. The V call is TRBV19, the J call TRBJ1-6, with D maybe TRBD1 (5 bases). CDR3 DNA sequence: TGTGCCAGTAGTTGGGGGGGAGGCGATTCACCCCTCCACTTT. Protein: CASSWGGGDSPLHF.